This T cell receptor (beta chain) is drawn from a study of T-cell memory formation after mild COVID-19. TCRdb reprocessed the 5' RACE reads with MiXCR, giving one entry per CDR3 protein. Of about 240,000 distinct CDR3 sequences in the sample, over 8.5% were seen once. V lost 3 bases and J 0 bases, leaving 5 bases between the germline ends. Germline-derived CDR1 and CDR2 are SEHNR and FQNEAQ (reference sequence). This CDR3 contains 14 residues. This clonotype showed up just a few times. The gene calls are TRBV7-9 and TRBJ1-4, with D unclear. The receptor's source is a man aged 18 to 30 who had mild COVID-19 (a few samples of this study predate the infection). Cell type and time point are not known. The sequencing sample was made of PBMCs or a T cell subset sorted from them (not recorded which). The CDR3 region is CASSFQATNEKLFF. As DNA, the CDR3 is TGTGCCAGCAGCTTTCAGGCAACTAATGAAAAACTGTTTTTT.